The 5 T cell receptor beta chains reported below all come from one sample, sequenced in a study of blood T cell repertoires in COVID-19. The table came from immunoSEQ multiplex PCR; TCRdb's copy has only in-frame clones and leaves some out. In the table there are 200,000 to 250,000 clones, around 82% of which are singletons. The sample taken for sequencing was peripheral blood. Every receptor here comes from a woman aged 35 to 49 with acute or convalescent COVID-19.

The chain carries TRBV6-5 and TRBJ1-3; D is ambiguous. Trimming took off 0 bases at V and 0 bases at J, with 9 bases between the two ends. Germline assignment: CDR1 MNHEY and CDR2 SVGAGI. The length of the CDR3 is 16 residues. DNA of the CDR3: TGTGCCAGCAGTTACTCGCGGCCAAGCTCTGGAAACACCATATATTTT. Translated, it gives CASSYSRPSSGNTIYF.

The chain carries TRBV10-3 and TRBJ1-3; a possible D gene is TRBD1 (5 bases). V shed 5 bases and J shed 4 bases, with 15 bases lying between them. This CDR3 comprises 15 residues. Germline V gene data show CDR1 as ENHRY and CDR2 as SYGVKD. In nucleotides, the CDR3 is TGTGCCATCAGTTTGCCGCAGGGCTCAGGAAACACCATATATTTT. Protein product: CAISLPQGSGNTIYF.

The rearrangement joins TRBV7-4 to TRBJ1-2; D call uncertain. CDR1 is SGHVT, CDR2 SQSDAQ, per germline. The CDR3 totals 17 residues. Trimming left V 5 bases short and J 2 bases short, with 21 bases between. CDR3 in amino acids: CASSPPGVGQRNYGYTF. The CDR3 bases are TGTGCCAGCAGCCCCCCCGGGGTAGGGCAGAGAAACTATGGCTACACCTTC.

CDR3 DNA: TGTGCCAGCAGTTATACGCGGGAGGGGGACGAGCAGTACTTC. The encoded protein is CASSYTREGDEQYF. The genes are TRBV6-2 or TRBV6-3 and TRBJ2-7; 9 bases agree with TRBD2. The V and J ends lost 3 bases and 5 bases, in that order; junction bases with no gene match: 5. The CDR3 runs 14 residues. CDR1 and CDR2 from the germline V gene are MNHEY and SVGEGT.

The chain links TRBV7-6 to TRBJ2-7; the D gene is possibly TRBD2 (6 bases). The V end was cut by 5 bases, the J end by 4 bases, with 18 bases between. The CDR3 consists of 15 residues. The V gene's germline CDR1 is SGHVS and CDR2 FNYEAQ. Here the CDR3 DNA reads TGTGCCAGCAGCCCCCCCGGGGGTAAGCAATACGAGCAGTACTTC. Its protein is CASSPPGGKQYEQYF.